The rows below give T cell receptor beta chains drawn from one sample of a study of T cell changes during pregnancy in multiple sclerosis. The table came from immunoSEQ multiplex PCR; TCRdb's copy has only in-frame clones and leaves some out. The sample yields around 40,000 clones, under 95% seen once. The material sequenced was CD4+ T cells from peripheral blood mononuclear cells, taken in the third trimester of pregnancy. Receptors originate from a female donor with multiple sclerosis, enrolled in a pregnancy study. Both conserved end residues are part of each CDR3. The D gene is left open where the match is weak. Expanded clones get a size class; other rows say once, few or many, or leave the size out.

>.|17|.|TRBJ2-1|TRBV27
CASSPNQEGSPYNEQFF
TGTGCCAGCAGCCCCAATCAAGAGGGTTCCCCCTACAATGAGCAGTTCTTC
>.|19|TRBD2|TRBJ2-5|TRBV14
CASSQGLRTSSIIQETQYF
TGTGCCAGCAGCCAAGGACTCCGGACTAGCTCCATAATTCAAGAGACCCAGTACTTC
>.|16|TRBD1|TRBJ2-3|TRBV27
CASSLSGQGFADTQYF
TGTGCCAGCAGTTTATCCGGACAGGGGTTCGCAGATACGCAGTATTTT
>.|15|TRBD1|TRBJ2-7|TRBV7-2
CASSSPRTGGNEQYF
TGTGCCAGCAGCTCGCCCCGGACAGGGGGCAACGAGCAGTACTTC
>.|14|TRBD2|TRBJ2-1|TRBV7-7
CASSLAGGRDEQFF
TGTGCTAGCAGCTTAGCGGGAGGCCGCGATGAGCAGTTCTTC
>.|14|.|TRBJ2-7|TRBV5-4
CASSLGPGGDEQYF
TGTGCCAGCAGCTTGGGTCCGGGGGGCGACGAGCAGTACTTC
>.|12|TRBD1|TRBJ2-5|TRBV29-1
CSGRTGEETQYF
TGCAGCGGACGGACAGGGGAAGAGACCCAGTACTTC
>.|17|TRBD1|TRBJ1-2|TRBV28
CASSLPTGTGGVGGYTF
TGTGCCAGCAGTCTACCTACGGGGACAGGGGGCGTCGGCGGCTACACCTTC
>.|14|.|TRBJ1-1|TRBV5-4
CASSLGAVNTEAFF
TGTGCCAGCAGCTTGGGGGCAGTGAACACTGAAGCTTTCTTT
>.|14|.|TRBJ1-5|TRBV19
CASSLRQLNQPQHF
TGTGCCAGTAGTCTACGACAGCTAAATCAGCCCCAGCATTTT
>.|13|TRBD1|TRBJ1-5|TRBV29-1
CSVEGQGGQPQHF
TGCAGCGTTGAAGGACAGGGGGGCCAGCCCCAGCATTTT
>.|16|TRBD2|TRBJ2-5|TRBV7-2
CASSWKSSGSSETQYF
TGTGCCAGCAGCTGGAAATCTAGCGGTAGTTCCGAGACCCAGTACTTC
>few|12|.|TRBJ1-1|TRBV13
CASSRQDTEAFF
TGTGCCAGCAGCCGACAGGACACTGAAGCTTTCTTT